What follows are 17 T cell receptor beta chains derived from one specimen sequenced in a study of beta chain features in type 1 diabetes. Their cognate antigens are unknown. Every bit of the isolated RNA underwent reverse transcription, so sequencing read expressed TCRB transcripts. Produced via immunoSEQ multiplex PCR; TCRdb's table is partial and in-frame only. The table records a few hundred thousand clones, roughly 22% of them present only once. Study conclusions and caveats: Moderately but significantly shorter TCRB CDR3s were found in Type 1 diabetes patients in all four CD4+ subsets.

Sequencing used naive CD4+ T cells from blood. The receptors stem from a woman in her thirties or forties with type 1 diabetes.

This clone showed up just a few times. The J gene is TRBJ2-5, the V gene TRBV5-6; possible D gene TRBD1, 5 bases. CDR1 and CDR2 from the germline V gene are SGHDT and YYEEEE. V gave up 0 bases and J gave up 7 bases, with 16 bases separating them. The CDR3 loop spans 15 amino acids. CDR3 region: CASSLGGTTLGTQYF. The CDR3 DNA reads TGTGCCAGCAGCTTGGGGGGCACTACCTTAGGGACCCAGTACTTC.

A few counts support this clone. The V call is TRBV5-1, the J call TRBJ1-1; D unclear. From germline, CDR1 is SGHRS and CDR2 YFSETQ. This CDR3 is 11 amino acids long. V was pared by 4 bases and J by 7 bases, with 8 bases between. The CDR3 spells CASSGQNEAFF. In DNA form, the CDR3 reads TGCGCCAGCAGCGGGCAGAATGAAGCTTTCTTT.

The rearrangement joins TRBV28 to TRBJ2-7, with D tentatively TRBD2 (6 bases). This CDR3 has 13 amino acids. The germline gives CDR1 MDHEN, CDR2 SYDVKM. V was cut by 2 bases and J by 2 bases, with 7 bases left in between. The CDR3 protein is CASSLAGPYEQYF. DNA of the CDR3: TGTGCCAGCAGTTTAGCGGGACCCTACGAGCAGTACTTC.

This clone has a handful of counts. CDR3 region: CASSLTPGGTGRNEQFF. The CDR3 nucleotides read TGTGCCAGCAGCTTAACCCCGGGTGGGACAGGGCGAAATGAGCAGTTCTTC. The genes are TRBV7-3 and TRBJ2-1; 9 nucleotides match TRBD1. This CDR3 comprises 17 residues. The germline CDR1 and CDR2 sequences are SGHTA and FQGTGA. Trimming took 0 bases from V and 7 from J; bases not matched to a gene: 10.

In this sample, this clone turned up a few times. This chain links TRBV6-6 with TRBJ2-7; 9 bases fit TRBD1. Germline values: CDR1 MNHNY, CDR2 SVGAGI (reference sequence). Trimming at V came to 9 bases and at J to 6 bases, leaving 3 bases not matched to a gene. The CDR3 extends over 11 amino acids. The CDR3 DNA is TGTGCCAGTCGACAGGGGGGCGAGCAGTACTTC. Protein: CASRQGGEQYF.

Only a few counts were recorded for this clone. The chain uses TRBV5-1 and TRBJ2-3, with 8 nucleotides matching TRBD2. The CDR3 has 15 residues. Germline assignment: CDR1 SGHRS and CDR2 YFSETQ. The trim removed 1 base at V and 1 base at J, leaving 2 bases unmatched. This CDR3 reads CASSLKTSGTDTQYF. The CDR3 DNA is TGCGCCAGCAGCTTGAAGACTAGCGGCACAGATACGCAGTATTTT.

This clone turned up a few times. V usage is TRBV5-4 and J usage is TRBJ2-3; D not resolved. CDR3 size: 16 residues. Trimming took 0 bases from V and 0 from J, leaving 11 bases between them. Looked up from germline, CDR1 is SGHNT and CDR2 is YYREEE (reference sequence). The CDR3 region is CASSLAVQMSTDTQYF. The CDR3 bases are TGTGCCAGCAGCTTGGCCGTTCAGATGAGCACAGATACGCAGTATTTT.

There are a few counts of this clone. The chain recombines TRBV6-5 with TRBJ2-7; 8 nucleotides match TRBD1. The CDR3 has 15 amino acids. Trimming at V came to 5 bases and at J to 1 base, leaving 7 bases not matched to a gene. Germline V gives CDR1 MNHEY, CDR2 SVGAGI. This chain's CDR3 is CASSQDREPSYEQYF. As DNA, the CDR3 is TGTGCCAGCAGTCAGGACAGGGAGCCTTCCTACGAGCAGTACTTC.

The CDR3 reads CASTLQGGYGYTF. In DNA, the CDR3 is TGTGCCAGCACCCTACAGGGAGGGTATGGCTACACCTTC. The V call is TRBV28, the J call TRBJ1-2, with a tentative D call TRBD1 (6 bases). This CDR3 is built from 13 residues. The V gene's germline CDR1 is MDHEN and CDR2 SYDVKM. Trimming cost V 7 bases and J 5 bases, with 14 bases left between them.

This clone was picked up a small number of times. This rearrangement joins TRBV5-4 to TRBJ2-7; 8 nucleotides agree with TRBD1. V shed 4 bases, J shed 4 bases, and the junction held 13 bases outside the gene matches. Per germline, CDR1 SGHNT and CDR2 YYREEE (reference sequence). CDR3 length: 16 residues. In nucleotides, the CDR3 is TGTGCCAGCAGCCGTACGCCGGGACAGGCGCCGTACGAGCAGTACTTC. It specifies CASSRTPGQAPYEQYF.

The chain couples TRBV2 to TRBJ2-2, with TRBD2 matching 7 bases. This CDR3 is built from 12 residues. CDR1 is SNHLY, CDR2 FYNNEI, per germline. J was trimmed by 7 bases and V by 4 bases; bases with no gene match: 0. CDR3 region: CASSGDYGELFF. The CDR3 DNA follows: TGTGCCAGCAGTGGGGACTACGGGGAGCTGTTTTTT.

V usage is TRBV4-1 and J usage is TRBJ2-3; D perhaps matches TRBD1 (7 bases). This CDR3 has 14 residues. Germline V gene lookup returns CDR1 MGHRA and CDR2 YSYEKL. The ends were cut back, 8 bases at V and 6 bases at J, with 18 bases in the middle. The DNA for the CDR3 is TGCGCCAGCTCGGCCCCAGGGGGGACGGATACGCAGTATTTT. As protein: CASSAPGGTDTQYF.

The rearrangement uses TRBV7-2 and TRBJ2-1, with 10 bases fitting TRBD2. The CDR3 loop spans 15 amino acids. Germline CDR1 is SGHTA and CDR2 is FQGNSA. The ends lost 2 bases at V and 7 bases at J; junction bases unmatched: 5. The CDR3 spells CASSLLAGVRNEQFF. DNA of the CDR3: TGTGCCAGCAGCTTACTAGCGGGAGTGAGGAATGAGCAGTTCTTC. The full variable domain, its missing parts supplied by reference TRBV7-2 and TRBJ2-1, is GAGVSQSPSNKVTEKGKDVELRCDPISGHTALYWYRQSLGQGLEFLIYFQGNSAPDKSGLPSDRFSAERTGGSVSTLTIQRTQQEDSAVYLCASSLLAGVRNEQFFGPGTRLTVL.

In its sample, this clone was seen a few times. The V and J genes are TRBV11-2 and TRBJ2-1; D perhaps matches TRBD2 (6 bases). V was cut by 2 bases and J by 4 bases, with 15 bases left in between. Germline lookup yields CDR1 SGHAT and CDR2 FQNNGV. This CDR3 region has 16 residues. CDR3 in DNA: TGTGCCAGCAGCTTAACTTCCGGGGGACCGTACAATGAGCAGTTCTTC. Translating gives CASSLTSGGPYNEQFF. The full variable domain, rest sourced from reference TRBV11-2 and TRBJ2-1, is EAGVAQSPRYKIIEKRQSVAFWCNPISGHATLYWYQQILGQGPKLLIQFQNNGVVDDSQLPKDRFSAERLKGVDSTLKIQPAKLEDSAVYLCASSLTSGGPYNEQFFGPGTRLTVL.

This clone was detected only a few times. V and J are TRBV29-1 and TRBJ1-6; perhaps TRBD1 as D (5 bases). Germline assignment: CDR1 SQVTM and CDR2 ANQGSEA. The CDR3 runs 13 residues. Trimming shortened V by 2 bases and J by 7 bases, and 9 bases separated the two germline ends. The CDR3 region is CSVETDRNSPLHF. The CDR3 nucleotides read TGCAGCGTTGAAACCGACAGAAATTCACCCCTCCACTTT.

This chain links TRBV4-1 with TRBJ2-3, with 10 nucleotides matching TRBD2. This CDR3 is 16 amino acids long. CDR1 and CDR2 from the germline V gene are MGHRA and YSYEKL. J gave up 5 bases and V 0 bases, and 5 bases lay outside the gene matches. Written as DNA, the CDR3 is TGCGCCAGCAGCCAAGATCGCATAGCGGGGGGAGATACGCAGTATTTT. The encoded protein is CASSQDRIAGGDTQYF.

The CDR3 sequence is CASSAPRGDTQYF. As DNA, the CDR3 is TGTGCCAGCAGTGCCCCCCGGGGAGATACGCAGTATTTT. The genes are TRBV25-1 and TRBJ2-3; a weak D match, TRBD2 (5 bases). V was pared by 4 bases and J by 5 bases, with 10 bases between. This CDR3 is built from 13 residues. The germline CDR1 and CDR2 sequences are MGHDK and SYGVNS.